This TCR beta chain was documented in a study of Graves' ophthalmopathy and Graves' hyperthyroidism (dated by TCRdb to the late 2010s). Regarding the research as a whole: Peripheral blood was collected at initial diagnosis, before any treatment. TCR beta repertoire signatures were used to distinguish Graves' ophthalmopathy from Graves' hyperthyroidism and to predict progression to ophthalmopathy. In total, around 140 blood samples were TCR-sequenced: around 42 ophthalmopathy, 80 or so hyperthyroidism and roughly 17 hyperthyroidism-to-ophthalmopathy patients. To explore V-J signatures distinguishing ophthalmopathy from hyperthyroidism, a discovery set of approximately 100 patients (roughly 45 ophthalmopathy, 57 stable hyperthyroidism) was enrolled. An independent validation cohort was composed of about 20 hyperthyroidism patients and more than 15 patients who later progressed from hyperthyroidism to ophthalmopathy. In over five hyperthyroidism patients, T-cell repertoires of thyroid tissue and blood were compared. After sampling, hyperthyroidism patients received methimazole starting at 30 mg daily, and ophthalmopathy patients received high-dose intravenous methylprednisolone. The approximately 100 discovery patients were divided at random into training and test sets in a 7:3 ratio. Overall study results and their limits: In cross-validation, the 13-signature model distinguished ophthalmopathy from stable hyperthyroidism with just over 85% sensitivity and 81% to 82% specificity, while in the test set the corresponding values were about 80% and 75%. Among expanded thyroid clonotypes with frequency above 0.001, most also showed up in blood, which suggests that blood repertoires may reflect the thyroid immune response. No statistical method was used to predetermine the sample size, and group allocation was not hidden from the investigators. In validation, the model predicted ophthalmopathy progression with about 71% sensitivity and roughly 72% specificity; eleven to twelve predicted patients were CT-confirmed with GO in a median of about 7.1 months.

Patients with ophthalmopathy had moderately to severely active disease, with a Clinical Activity Score of 3 or more, a NOSPECS grade of 4 or more, and a disease duration of less than 3 months. Patients with other autoimmune diseases, uncontrolled infections, pregnancy or lactation were excluded from the study. Diagnosis was based on clinical symptoms, serum thyroxine, TRAb, thyroid ultrasound and orbital computed tomography. Using Ficoll-Paque density gradient centrifugation, PBMCs were isolated from about 9.4 ml of fresh peripheral blood. Total RNA was extracted with Trizol reagent and quality-checked on an Agilent 2100 Bioanalyzer. Remarks on this clonotype: Its specific antigen is unknown. A single base separates this from a much larger clone, so it may be a read error.

Spanning cysteine to phenylalanine, the CDR3 consists of 16 amino acids. The read is trimmed to its CDR3 DNA, 48 bases read in frame from base 1. The germline V gene specifies MNHNS as CDR1 and SASEGT as CDR2. TCR beta CDR3 regions were amplified from RNA transcripts for repertoire sequencing. A first-round RT-PCR used HTBI primers with the Qiagen OneStep RT-PCR kit, followed by a second-round multiplex PCR, size selection and purification. The libraries underwent paired-end sequencing with 100 bp reads on an Illumina HiSeq2000. In the paper's pipeline: SOAPnuke was used to process the reads, removing any read that contained adapters or uncalled bases, had a mean Phred below 15, or lacked an exact match to the constant primer or identifier. COPE v1.2.5 was used to merge the high-quality paired reads. Each unique nucleotide sequence was defined as a clonotype, and clonotypes were aligned to IMGT TRB V, D and J references with MiTCR v1.1. The analysis was limited to V-J combinations with a frequency above 0.0001, which together covered 99.2% of the repertoires. A TCR clonal expansion and chaos score per V-J combination was defined as the ratio of F50 clonal expansion to chaos observed in the TCRdist matrix. Welch's t-statistics and random forest were used to narrow the features down to 10 to 15 V-J combinations, which were then fed into a naive Bayes classifier. The Morisita-Horn index was used to measure how similar the thyroid and blood repertoires were. TCRdb reprocessing: public reads trimmed at Q25 with fastp, clones called with MiXCR, in-frame beta chains kept. Each entry is one CDR3 protein sequence, shown with its most common DNA and genes. In this record, the V and J calls reflect TCRdb's handling and not the investigators' own analysis. Across this sample there are about 480,000 distinct CDR3 sequences, with roughly 14% seen only once. The top ten clones comprise over 7.5% of the sample.

Sequencing was done on a sample of blood. The V and J segments used are TRBV6-1 and TRBJ2-2; 8 central bases correspond to TRBD2. This sequence originates from a woman aged 25 to 45 with Graves' ophthalmopathy. Donor details come from another sample of the same person, matched by shared clones. The CDR3 protein: CASSRAGGFDTGELCF. At the DNA level, the sequence is TGTGCCAGCAGTAGGGCGGGGGGCTTTGACACCGGGGAGCTGTGTTTT.